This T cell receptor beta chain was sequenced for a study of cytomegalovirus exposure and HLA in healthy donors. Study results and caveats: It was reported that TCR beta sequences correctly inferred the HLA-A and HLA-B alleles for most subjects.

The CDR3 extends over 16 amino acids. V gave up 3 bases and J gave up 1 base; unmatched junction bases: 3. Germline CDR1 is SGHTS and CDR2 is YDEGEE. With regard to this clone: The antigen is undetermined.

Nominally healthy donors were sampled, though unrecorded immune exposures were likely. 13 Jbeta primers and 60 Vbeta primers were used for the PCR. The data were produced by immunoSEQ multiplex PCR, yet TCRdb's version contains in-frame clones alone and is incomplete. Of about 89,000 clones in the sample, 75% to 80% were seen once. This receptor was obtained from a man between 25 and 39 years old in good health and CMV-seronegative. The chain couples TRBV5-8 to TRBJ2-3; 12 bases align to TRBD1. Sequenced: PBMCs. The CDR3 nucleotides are TGTGCCAGCAGCTCGGGACAGGGGGCTCGCACAGATACGCAGTATTTT. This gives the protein CASSSGQGARTDTQYF.